The present T cell receptor (beta chain) was sequenced within a study of cytomegalovirus exposure and HLA in healthy donors. Data came from immunoSEQ multiplex PCR; TCRdb stores just in-frame clones and leaves some out. The sample has over 120,000 clones; roughly nine tenths are singletons. CDR3 size: 15 residues. In germline, CDR1 is MDHEN, CDR2 SYDVKM. V was pared by 9 bases and J by 0 bases, with 7 bases of the junction left unmatched. These donors were members of the roughly 130-subject validation cohort, a group separate from the roughly 670-subject first cohort. Study results and caveats: Cytomegalovirus-associated TCR beta chains were listed, numbering 150 to 200. A few CMV-associated chains proved CMV antigen-specific in vitro. It was found in a later analysis that first-cohort TCR clusters tended to co-occur in the 90 to 150 validation repertoires.

Turning to this clone: What it binds is unknown.

This chain uses TRBV28 with TRBJ2-7, with 11 bases fitting TRBD2. Sequenced: PBMCs. This receptor was taken from a woman under 30 in good health and CMV-seropositive. In DNA, the CDR3 is TGTGCCAGTCTTTCCGGGACTAGCGGCTCCTACGAGCAGTACTTC. It yields the protein CASLSGTSGSYEQYF.